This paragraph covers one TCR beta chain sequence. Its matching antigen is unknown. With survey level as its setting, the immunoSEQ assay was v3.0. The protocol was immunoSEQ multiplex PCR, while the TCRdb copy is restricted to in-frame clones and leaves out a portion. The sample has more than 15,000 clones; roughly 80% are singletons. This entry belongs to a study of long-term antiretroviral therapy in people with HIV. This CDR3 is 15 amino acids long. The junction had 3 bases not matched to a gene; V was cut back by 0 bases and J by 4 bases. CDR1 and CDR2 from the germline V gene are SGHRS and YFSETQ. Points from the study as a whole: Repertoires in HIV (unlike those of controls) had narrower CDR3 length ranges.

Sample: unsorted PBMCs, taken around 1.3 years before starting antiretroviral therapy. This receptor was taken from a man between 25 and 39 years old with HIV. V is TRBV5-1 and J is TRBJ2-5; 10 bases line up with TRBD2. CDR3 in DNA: TGCGCCAGCAGCTTGGGATCTAGCGGGAGAGAGACCCAGTACTTC. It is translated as CASSLGSSGRETQYF.